The entry below describes one T cell receptor (beta chain). Its antigen remains unidentified. The CDR3 sequence is 16 residues long. Germline lookup yields CDR1 KGHDR and CDR2 SFDVKD. V was cut by 3 bases and J by 6 bases, with 20 bases left in between. The use of genomic DNA as template underpinned the TCR beta VDJ and CDR3 profiling. TCRdb reprocessed the reads with MiXCR, giving one entry per CDR3 protein. The sample has about 200,000 distinct CDR3 sequences, almost 50% seen once. This sample was taken from a study of CD8+CD57+ T cells in acquired aplastic anemia. Study context: The sorted CD4+ and CD8+ cells yielded an average roughly 3 ug of DNA. The study's findings and limits: Patients and controls shared twenty-nine CD8+ CDR3 sequences, which appeared highly expressed in patients and within their immunodominant clones. No significant patient-versus-control difference appeared in CD8+ Simpson's diversity.

Before being chosen for sequencing, patients had shown CD8+CD57+ cell expansion by flow cytometry. Every patient presented with severe acquired aplastic anemia. The rearrangement links TRBV24-1 to TRBJ2-7; D is unclear. The clonotype originates from a human donor with aplastic anemia. Material: sorted CD4+, CD8+, or CD8+CD57+ T cells (not recorded which) from PBMCs. CDR3 DNA sequence: TGTGCCACCAGTGATGGCTCCGAGCAGCTTAAAGGCGAGCAGTACTTC. This translates into CATSDGSEQLKGEQYF.